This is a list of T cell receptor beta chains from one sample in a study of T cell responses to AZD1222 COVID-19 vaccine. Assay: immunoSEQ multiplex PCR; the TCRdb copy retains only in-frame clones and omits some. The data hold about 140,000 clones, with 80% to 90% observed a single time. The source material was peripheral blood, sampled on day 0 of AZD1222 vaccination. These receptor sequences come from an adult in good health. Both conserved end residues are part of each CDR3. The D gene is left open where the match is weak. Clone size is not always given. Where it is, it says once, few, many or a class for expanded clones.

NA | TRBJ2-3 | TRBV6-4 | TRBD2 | CASSLAGSTDTQYF | TGTGCCAGCAGTTTAGCGGGGAGCACAGATACGCAGTATTTT
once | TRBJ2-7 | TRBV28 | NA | CASKIGGTYEQYF | TGTGCCAGCAAAATAGGAGGAACCTACGAGCAGTACTTC
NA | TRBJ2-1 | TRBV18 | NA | CASSSIPGGKNEQFF | TGTGCCAGCTCATCGATTCCAGGTGGGAAGAATGAGCAGTTCTTC
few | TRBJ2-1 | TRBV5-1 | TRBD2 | CASSLLSTSGPYNEQFF | TGCGCCAGCAGCCTCTTATCGACTAGCGGCCCTTACAATGAGCAGTTCTTC
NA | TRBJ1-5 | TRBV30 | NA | CAWSVSQQGQPQHF | TGTGCCTGGAGTGTATCTCAACAGGGTCAGCCCCAGCATTTT
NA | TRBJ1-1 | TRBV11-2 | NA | CASSSQGGWRFEAFF | TGTGCCAGCAGCTCCCAAGGGGGTTGGCGGTTTGAAGCTTTCTTT
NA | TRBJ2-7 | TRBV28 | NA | CASRPRQAGYEQYF | TGTGCCAGCCGACCCAGACAGGCCGGCTACGAGCAGTACTTC
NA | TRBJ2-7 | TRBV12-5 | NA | CASGFRVREQYF | TGTGCTAGTGGTTTCAGGGTTCGCGAGCAGTACTTC
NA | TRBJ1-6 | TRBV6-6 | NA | CASTWNSDNSPLHF | TGTGCCAGCACCTGGAACAGCGATAATTCACCCCTCCACTTT
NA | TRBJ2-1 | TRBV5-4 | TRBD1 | CASSRTGSRPEQFF | TGTGCCAGCAGCAGGACAGGGTCTAGGCCCGAGCAGTTCTTC
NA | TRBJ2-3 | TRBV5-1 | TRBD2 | CASSLRAGGTDTQYF | TGCGCCAGCAGCTTGCGAGCGGGAGGCACAGATACGCAGTATTTT
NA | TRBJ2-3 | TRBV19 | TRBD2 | CASSILAGGTDTQYF | TGTGCCAGTAGTATACTAGCGGGAGGAACAGATACGCAGTATTTT
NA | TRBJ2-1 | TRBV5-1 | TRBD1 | CASSATGQGLFF | TGCGCCAGCAGCGCGACGGGACAGGGTCTGTTCTTC
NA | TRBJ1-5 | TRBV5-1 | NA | CASSLGIGQPQHF | TGCGCCAGCAGCTTGGGGATCGGCCAGCCCCAGCATTTT
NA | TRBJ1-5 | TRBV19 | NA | CASSIQFYSNQPQHF | TGTGCCAGTAGTATACAGTTCTACTCAAATCAGCCCCAGCATTTT
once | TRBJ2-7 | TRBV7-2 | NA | CASSLESTLKVEQYF | TGTGCCAGCAGCTTAGAGAGCACCCTAAAGGTGGAGCAGTACTTC
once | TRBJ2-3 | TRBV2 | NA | CASTGLSTDTQYF | TGTGCCAGCACCGGGTTATCCACAGATACGCAGTATTTT
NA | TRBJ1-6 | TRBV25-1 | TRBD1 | CASSAQGDTQSLHF | TGTGCCAGCAGTGCCCAGGGGGACACCCAGTCCCTCCACTTT
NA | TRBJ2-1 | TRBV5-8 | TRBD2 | CASRILGSSGDYNEQFF | TGTGCCAGCAGGATCCTTGGGTCTAGCGGGGATTACAATGAGCAGTTCTTC
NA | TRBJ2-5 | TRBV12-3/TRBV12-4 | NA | CASSSDGETQYF | TGTGCCAGCAGTTCGGACGGAGAGACCCAGTACTTC
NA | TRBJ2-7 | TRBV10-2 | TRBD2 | CASSVTSGGSYEQYF | TGCGCCAGCAGTGTGACTAGCGGGGGCTCCTACGAGCAGTACTTC
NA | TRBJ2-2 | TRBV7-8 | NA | CASRVGGAHTGELFF | TGTGCCAGCAGAGTAGGGGGGGCTCACACCGGGGAGCTGTTTTTT
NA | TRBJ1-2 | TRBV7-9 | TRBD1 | CASSFGQGYGYTF | TGTGCCAGCAGCTTTGGACAGGGCTATGGCTACACCTTC
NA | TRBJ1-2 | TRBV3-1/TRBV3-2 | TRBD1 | CASSHGDRILNYGYTF | TGTGCCAGCAGCCACGGGGACAGGATCCTTAACTATGGCTACACCTTC
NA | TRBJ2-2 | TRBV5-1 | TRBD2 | CASSLAGSGVRELFF | TGCGCCAGCAGCTTGGCCGGTAGCGGGGTCAGGGAGCTGTTTTTT
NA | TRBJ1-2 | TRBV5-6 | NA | CASSRSWEEYGYTF | TGTGCCAGCAGCCGATCCTGGGAAGAATATGGCTACACCTTC
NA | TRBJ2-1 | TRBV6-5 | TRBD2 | CASSYGGGANEQFF | TGTGCCAGCAGTTACGGCGGGGGGGCGAATGAGCAGTTCTTC
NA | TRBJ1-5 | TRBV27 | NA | CASSLGGRQPQHF | TGTGCCAGCAGTTTAGGGGGAAGGCAGCCCCAGCATTTT
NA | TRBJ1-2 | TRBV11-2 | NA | CASSREQERYTF | TGTGCCAGCAGCAGAGAGCAGGAACGCTACACCTTC
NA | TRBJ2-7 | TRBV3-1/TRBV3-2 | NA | CASSQEGIRGSYEQYF | TGTGCCAGCAGCCAAGAGGGTATCAGAGGCTCCTACGAGCAGTACTTC
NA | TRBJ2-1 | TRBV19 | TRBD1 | CASGTGQVSYNEQFF | TGTGCCAGTGGGACCGGACAGGTCTCCTACAATGAGCAGTTCTTC
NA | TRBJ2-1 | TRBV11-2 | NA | CASSLDSPAGGLYNEQFF | TGTGCCAGCAGCTTAGATAGCCCAGCGGGTGGCCTCTACAATGAGCAGTTCTTC
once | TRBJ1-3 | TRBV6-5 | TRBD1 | CASSQDRFNGNTIYF | TGTGCCAGCAGTCAGGACAGGTTCAATGGAAACACCATATATTTT
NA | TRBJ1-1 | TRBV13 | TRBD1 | CASRGQGPDAFF | TGTGCCAGCAGGGGACAGGGACCTGACGCTTTCTTT
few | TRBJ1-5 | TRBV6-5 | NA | CASSLAGDSNQPQHF | TGTGCCAGCAGTTTGGCAGGGGATAGCAATCAGCCCCAGCATTTT
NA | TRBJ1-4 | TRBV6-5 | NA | CASSYGPPNEKLFF | TGTGCCAGCAGTTACGGGCCTCCTAATGAAAAACTGTTTTTT
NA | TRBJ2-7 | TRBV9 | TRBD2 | CASSVGSLAEAGEQYF | TGTGCCAGCAGCGTAGGAAGTCTAGCGGAGGCGGGCGAGCAGTACTTC
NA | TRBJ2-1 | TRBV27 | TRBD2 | CASSLSAGGSEQFF | TGTGCCAGCAGTTTATCGGCGGGAGGGAGTGAGCAGTTCTTC
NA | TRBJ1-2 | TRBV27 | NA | CASSLSFGGESYTF | TGTGCCAGCAGTTTATCGTTCGGGGGAGAGAGCTACACCTTC
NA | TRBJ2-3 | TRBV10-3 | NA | CAISRTDTQYF | TGTGCCATCAGCCGCACAGATACGCAGTATTTT
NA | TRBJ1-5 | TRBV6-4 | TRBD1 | CASSTDRGSNQPQHF | TGTGCCAGCAGTACGGACAGGGGTAGCAATCAGCCCCAGCATTTT
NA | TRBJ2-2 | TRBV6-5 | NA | CASRTGRELFF | TGTGCCAGCAGAACGGGTAGGGAGCTGTTTTTT
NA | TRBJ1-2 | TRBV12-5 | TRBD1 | CASGPGQGYGYTF | TGTGCTAGTGGTCCCGGACAGGGGTATGGCTACACCTTC
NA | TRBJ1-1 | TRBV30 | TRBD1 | CAWSPLTGGSTEAFF | TGTGCCTGGAGTCCCCTGACAGGGGGAAGTACTGAAGCTTTCTTT
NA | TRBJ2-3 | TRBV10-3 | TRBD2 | CAISELAVTDTQYF | TGTGCCATCAGTGAACTAGCGGTCACAGATACGCAGTATTTT
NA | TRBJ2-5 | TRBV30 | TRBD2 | CAWTLPTAGPRGETQYF | TGTGCCTGGACCCTACCCACAGCGGGACCGCGAGGGGAGACCCAGTACTTC
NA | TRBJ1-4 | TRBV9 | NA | CASSARPGWGEKLFF | TGTGCCAGCAGCGCCCGCCCGGGTTGGGGTGAAAAACTGTTTTTT
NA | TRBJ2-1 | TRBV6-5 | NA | CASGVGSSYNEQFF | TGTGCCAGCGGGGTGGGTAGTTCCTACAATGAGCAGTTCTTC
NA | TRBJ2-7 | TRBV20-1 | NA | CSALFSEQYF | TGCAGTGCTCTCTTTTCCGAGCAGTACTTC
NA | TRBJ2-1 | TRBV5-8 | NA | CASSLIRGDEQFF | TGTGCCAGCAGCTTAATCCGGGGAGATGAGCAGTTCTTC
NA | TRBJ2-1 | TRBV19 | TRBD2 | CASSIMGLAASSYNEQFF | TGTGCCAGTAGTATAATGGGACTAGCGGCTAGCTCCTACAATGAGCAGTTCTTC
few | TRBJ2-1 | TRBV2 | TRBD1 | CASKLGQGSYNEQFF | TGTGCCAGCAAATTGGGACAGGGGTCCTACAATGAGCAGTTCTTC
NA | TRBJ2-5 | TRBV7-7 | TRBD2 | CASSLGTSEETQYF | TGTGCTAGCAGCTTAGGCACTAGCGAGGAGACCCAGTACTTC
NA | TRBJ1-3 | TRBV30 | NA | CAWSRSRSGNTIYF | TGTGCCTGGAGTAGGTCCCGCTCTGGAAACACCATATATTTT
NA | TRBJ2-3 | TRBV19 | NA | CASSIRDTQYF | TGTGCCAGTAGTATAAGAGATACGCAGTATTTT
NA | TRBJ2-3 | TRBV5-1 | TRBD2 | CASIAGEGMTDTQYF | TGCGCCAGCATCGCCGGGGAGGGGATGACAGATACGCAGTATTTT
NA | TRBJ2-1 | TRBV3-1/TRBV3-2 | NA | CASSPGQYNEQFF | TGTGCCAGCAGCCCCGGACAGTACAATGAGCAGTTCTTC
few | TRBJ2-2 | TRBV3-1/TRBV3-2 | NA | CASSRTANTGELFF | TGTGCCAGCAGCCGGACAGCGAACACCGGGGAGCTGTTTTTT
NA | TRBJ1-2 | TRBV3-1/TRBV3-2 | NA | CASSQIPSTSTLYGYTF | TGTGCCAGCAGCCAGATCCCATCGACGTCCACCCTCTATGGCTACACCTTC
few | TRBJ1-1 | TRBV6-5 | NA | CASSYARNTEAFF | TGTGCCAGCAGTTACGCCAGGAACACTGAAGCTTTCTTT